The rows below give T cell receptor beta chains drawn from one sample of a study of blood T cell repertoires in COVID-19. Only in-frame clones appear in the TCRdb table, and some are missing; sequencing was by immunoSEQ multiplex PCR. The sample carries under 250,000 clones, almost 85% recorded once. The specimen sequenced was PBMCs or T cells enriched from blood (not recorded which). The receptors shown here come from a woman aged 50 to 60 with acute COVID-19. CDR3s leave out the opening cysteine and the closing phenylalanine or tryptophan. Fields, in order: clone size, D gene, V gene, CDR3 protein. The D gene is left open where the match is weak. A row's size may be missing; if present it is once, few, many or a size class.

. | . | TRBV21-1 | ASSHNGRGKLF
. | . | TRBV7-2 | ASSLEGQARSLGYT
. | TRBD1 | TRBV6-5 | ASSIRQGDSPLH
. | . | TRBV19 | ASIPTGVKNIQY
. | . | TRBV19 | ASRPQGARNTEAF
few | . | TRBV6-1 | ASSEGAASNYGYT
. | . | TRBV7-6 | ASSRSQVTEAF
. | . | TRBV5-3 | ARSPGQIHNTIY
once | . | TRBV20-1 | SASKVGNNYGYT
. | . | TRBV12-2 | ASRLEESSGNTIY
. | TRBD1 | TRBV5-5 | ASRAWGQGGYNEQF
. | . | TRBV7-9 | ASSQGTSNTEAF
. | . | TRBV29-1 | SVDETNQETQY
. | . | TRBV25-1 | ASAGEFGRGYT
few | TRBD1 | TRBV19 | ATLTGNGYT
. | TRBD2 | TRBV7-2 | ASSFNSGAFTGELF
. | TRBD2 | TRBV7-2 | ASSPRIGTSVHVTQY
. | . | TRBV4-1 | ASSPLISRGYEQY
. | TRBD1 | TRBV30 | AWSEGTGFGYT
. | TRBD1 | TRBV2 | ASRTGPDTEAF
. | . | TRBV11-3 | ASSSRGTNTGELF
. | . | TRBV20-1 | SARPEETQY
. | TRBD1 | TRBV30 | AWSSGTANSPLH
few | TRBD1 | TRBV25-1 | ASSATGTEFAY
. | TRBD2 | TRBV11-2 | ASSLDLLAGGTQY
few | . | TRBV30 | AWSVRGAETQY
. | TRBD1 | TRBV9 | ASSVGGQRYEQY
. | TRBD1 | TRBV5-4 | ASSPQSGTGGDYGYT
. | TRBD1 | TRBV19 | ASSTGQQSYGYT
. | . | TRBV27 | ASSLREGANYGYT
. | . | TRBV6-2/TRBV6-3 | ASSQAGAGGYT
few | TRBD1 | TRBV19 | ASRNMGPGTGGSGNQPQH
. | . | TRBV29-1 | SVDSGNYGYT
few | . | TRBV18 | ASSPPNNREETQY
. | TRBD1 | TRBV29-1 | SVDPTGGEAF
. | . | TRBV7-6 | ASSGGTKSSYEQY
. | . | TRBV6-5 | ASSSGPEAF
. | TRBD2 | TRBV7-6 | ASSFRLAGSTDTQY
. | TRBD1 | TRBV6-2/TRBV6-3 | ASSWDRGGDQPQH
. | . | TRBV19 | ASLQGPGEKLF
few | . | TRBV7-2 | ASSLDQGFDTEAF
. | TRBD1 | TRBV6-2/TRBV6-3 | ASSYGTGRNTEAF
. | . | TRBV5-1 | ASSLKDSSYEQY
. | TRBD2 | TRBV7-2 | ASSPRLAGGGTDTQY
. | TRBD1 | TRBV10-3 | AISSDRGYGYT
few | TRBD1 | TRBV4-1 | ASSAGTGNYGYT